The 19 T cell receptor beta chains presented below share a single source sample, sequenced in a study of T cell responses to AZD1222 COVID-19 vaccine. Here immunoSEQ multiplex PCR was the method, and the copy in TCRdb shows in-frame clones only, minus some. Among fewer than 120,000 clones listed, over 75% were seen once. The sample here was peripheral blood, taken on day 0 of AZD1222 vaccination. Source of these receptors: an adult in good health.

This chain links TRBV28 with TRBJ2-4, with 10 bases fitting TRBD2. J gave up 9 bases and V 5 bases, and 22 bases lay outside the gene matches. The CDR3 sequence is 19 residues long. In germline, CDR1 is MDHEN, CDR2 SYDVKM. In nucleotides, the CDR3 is TGTGCCAGCAGTGACTTCATGAGTAGCGGGGGGCCGCGGTCGATCATTCAGTACTTC. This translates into CASSDFMSSGGPRSIIQYF.

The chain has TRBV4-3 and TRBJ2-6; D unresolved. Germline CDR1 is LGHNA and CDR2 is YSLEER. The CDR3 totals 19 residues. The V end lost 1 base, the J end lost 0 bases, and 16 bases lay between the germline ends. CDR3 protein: CASSQVFSFGSSGANVLTF. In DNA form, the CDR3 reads TGCGCCAGCAGCCAAGTATTTAGTTTTGGGTCCTCTGGGGCCAACGTCCTGACTTTC.

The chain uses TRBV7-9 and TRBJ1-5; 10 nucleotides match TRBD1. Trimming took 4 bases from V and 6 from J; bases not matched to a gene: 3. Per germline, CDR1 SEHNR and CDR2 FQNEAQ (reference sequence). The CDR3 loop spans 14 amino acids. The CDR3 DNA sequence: TGTGCCAGCAGCTCCGGACAGGGGGGTCAGCCCCAGCATTTT. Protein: CASSSGQGGQPQHF.

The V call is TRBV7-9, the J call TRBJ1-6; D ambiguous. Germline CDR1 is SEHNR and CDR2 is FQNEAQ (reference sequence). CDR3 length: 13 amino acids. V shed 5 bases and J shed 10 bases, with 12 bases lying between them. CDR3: CASSLYEFSPLHF. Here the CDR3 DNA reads TGTGCCAGCAGCCTATATGAGTTCTCACCCCTCCACTTT.

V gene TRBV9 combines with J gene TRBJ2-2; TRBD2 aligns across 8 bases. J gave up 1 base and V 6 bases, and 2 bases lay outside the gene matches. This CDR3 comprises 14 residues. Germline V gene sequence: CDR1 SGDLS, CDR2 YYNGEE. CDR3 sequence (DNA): TGTGCCAGCAACAGCGGGGGGAACACCGGGGAGCTGTTTTTT. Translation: CASNSGGNTGELFF.

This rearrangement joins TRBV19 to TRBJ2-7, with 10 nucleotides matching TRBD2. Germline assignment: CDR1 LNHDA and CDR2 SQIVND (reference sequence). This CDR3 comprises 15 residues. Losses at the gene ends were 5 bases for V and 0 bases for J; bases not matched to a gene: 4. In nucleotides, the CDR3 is TGTGCCAGTAGTGAGACTAGCGGGTCCTCCTACGAGCAGTACTTC. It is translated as CASSETSGSSYEQYF.

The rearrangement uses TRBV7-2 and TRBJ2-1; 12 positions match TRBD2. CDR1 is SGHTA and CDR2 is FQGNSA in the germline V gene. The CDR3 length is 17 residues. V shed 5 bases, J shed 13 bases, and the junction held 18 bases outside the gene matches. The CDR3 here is CASSPRASTSGGPEQFF. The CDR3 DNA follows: TGTGCCAGCAGCCCCAGGGCTTCCACTAGCGGGGGGCCAGAACAGTTCTTC.

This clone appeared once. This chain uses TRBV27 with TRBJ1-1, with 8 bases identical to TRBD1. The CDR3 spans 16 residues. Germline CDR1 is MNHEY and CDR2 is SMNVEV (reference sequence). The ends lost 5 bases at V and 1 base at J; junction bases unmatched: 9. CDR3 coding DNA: TGTGCCAGCAGTCCGCGACAGGGGAGGACGAACACTGAAGCTTTCTTT. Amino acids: CASSPRQGRTNTEAFF.

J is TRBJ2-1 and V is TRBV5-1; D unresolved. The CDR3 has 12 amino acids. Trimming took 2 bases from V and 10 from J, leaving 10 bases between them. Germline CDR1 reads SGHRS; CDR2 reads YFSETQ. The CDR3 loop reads CASSFISREQFF. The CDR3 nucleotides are TGCGCCAGCAGCTTTATTTCACGAGAGCAGTTCTTC. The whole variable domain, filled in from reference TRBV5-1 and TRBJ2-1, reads KAGVTQTPRYLIKTRGQQVTLSCSPISGHRSVSWYQQTPGQGLQFLFEYFSETQRNKGNFPGRFSGRQFSNSRSEMNVSTLELGDSALYLCASSFISREQFFGPGTRLTVL.

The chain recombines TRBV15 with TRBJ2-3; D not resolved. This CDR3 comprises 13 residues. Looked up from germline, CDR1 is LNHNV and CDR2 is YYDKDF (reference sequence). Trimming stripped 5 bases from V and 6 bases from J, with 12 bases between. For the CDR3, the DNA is TGTGCCACCAGCGGAGCCGTTAGGGATACGCAGTATTTT. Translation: CATSGAVRDTQYF.

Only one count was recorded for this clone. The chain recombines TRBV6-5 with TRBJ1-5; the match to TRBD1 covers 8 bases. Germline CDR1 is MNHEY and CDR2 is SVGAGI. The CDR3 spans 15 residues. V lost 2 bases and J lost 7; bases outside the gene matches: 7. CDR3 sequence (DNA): TGTGCCAGCAGTTACGGACAGGGTGGTTACCAGCCCCAGCATTTT. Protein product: CASSYGQGGYQPQHF.

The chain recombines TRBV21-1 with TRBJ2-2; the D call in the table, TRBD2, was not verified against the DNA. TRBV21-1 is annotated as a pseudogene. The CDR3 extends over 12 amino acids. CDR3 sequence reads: CPLATNTGELFF. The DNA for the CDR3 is TGTCCATTAGCGACGAACACCGGGGAGCTGTTTTTT.

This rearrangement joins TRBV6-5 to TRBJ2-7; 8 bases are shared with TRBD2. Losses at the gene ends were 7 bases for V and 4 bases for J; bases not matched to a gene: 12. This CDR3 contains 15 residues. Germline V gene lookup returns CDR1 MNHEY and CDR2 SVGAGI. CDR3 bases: TGTGCCAGCACCAAAACCGGGACTAGACTTTACGAGCAGTACTTC. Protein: CASTKTGTRLYEQYF.

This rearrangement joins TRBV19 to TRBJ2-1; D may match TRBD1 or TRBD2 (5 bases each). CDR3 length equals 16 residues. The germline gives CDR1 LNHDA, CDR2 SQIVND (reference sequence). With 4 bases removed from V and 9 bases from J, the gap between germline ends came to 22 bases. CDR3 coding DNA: TGTGCCAGTAGTAGGGATCGGGACGGCCTAGGGAGTGAGCAGTTCTTC. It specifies CASSRDRDGLGSEQFF.

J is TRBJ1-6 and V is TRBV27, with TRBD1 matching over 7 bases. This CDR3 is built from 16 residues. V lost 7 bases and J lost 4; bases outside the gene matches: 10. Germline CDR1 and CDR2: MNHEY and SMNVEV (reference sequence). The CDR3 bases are TGTGCCAGCACATCCCCCGGGACAGCTTATAATTCACCCCTCCACTTT. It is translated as CASTSPGTAYNSPLHF.

For the CDR3, the DNA is TGTGCCAGCAGTTTATCTTCGGGATACTCCTACAATGAGCAGTTCTTC. Protein sequence: CASSLSSGYSYNEQFF. V is TRBV28 and J is TRBJ2-1, with D perhaps matching TRBD2 (5 bases). Germline V gives CDR1 MDHEN, CDR2 SYDVKM. V dropped 1 base and J dropped 0 bases, with 10 bases sitting between them. The CDR3 runs 16 residues.

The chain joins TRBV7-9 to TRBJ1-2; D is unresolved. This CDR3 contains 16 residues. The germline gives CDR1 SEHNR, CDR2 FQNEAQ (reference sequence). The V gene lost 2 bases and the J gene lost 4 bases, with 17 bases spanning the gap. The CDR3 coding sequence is TGTGCCAGCAGCTTACTGCTTGGAGCCGCAATCTATGGCTACACCTTC. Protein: CASSLLLGAAIYGYTF.

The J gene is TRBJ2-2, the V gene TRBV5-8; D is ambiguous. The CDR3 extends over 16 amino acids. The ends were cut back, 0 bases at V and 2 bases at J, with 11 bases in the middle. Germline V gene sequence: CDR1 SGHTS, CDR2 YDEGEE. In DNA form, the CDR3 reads TGTGCCAGCAGCTTGGCTAAGGTTATCAACACCGGGGAGCTGTTTTTT. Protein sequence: CASSLAKVINTGELFF.

For the CDR3, the DNA is TGTGCCATCAGGAGACAGGCGGACACTGAAGCTTTCTTT. Its translation: CAIRRQADTEAFF. The gene calls are TRBV10-3 and TRBJ1-1, with D possibly being TRBD1 (6 bases). This CDR3 is 13 amino acids long. The V gene's germline CDR1 is ENHRY and CDR2 SYGVKD. The V gene lost 6 bases and the J gene lost 3 bases, with 11 bases spanning the gap.